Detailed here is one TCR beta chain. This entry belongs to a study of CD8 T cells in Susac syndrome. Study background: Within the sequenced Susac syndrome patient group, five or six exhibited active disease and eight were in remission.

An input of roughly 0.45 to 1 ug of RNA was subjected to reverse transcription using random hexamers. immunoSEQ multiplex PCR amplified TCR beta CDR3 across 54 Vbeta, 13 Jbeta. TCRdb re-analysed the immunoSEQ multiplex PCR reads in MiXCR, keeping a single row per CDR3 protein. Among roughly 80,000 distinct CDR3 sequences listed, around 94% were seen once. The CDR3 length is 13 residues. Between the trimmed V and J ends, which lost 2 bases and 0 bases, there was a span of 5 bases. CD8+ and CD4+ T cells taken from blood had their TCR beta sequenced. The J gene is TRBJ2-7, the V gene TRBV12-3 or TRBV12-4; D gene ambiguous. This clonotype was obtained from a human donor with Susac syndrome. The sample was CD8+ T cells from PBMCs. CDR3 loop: CASSLTHSYEQYF. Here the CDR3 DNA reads TGTGCCAGCAGTTTAACACACTCCTACGAGCAGTACTTC.